This T cell receptor (beta chain) originates from a study of T cells expressing NK-cell markers. Looking at the study overall: Seven of the eight sequenced donors were classified as HCMV-seropositive, and one was classified as seronegative. Study-level results: These clonotypes additionally ranked first within the CD3+CD56-NKG2C+ fraction of a handful of donors.

This CDR3 spans 17 amino acids. The germline V gene has CDR1 SGHVS and CDR2 FQNEAQ. Synthesis of TCR beta cDNA relied on 5'RACE template switching carrying UMIs. TCRdb reprocessed the 5' RACE reads and reports one entry per CDR3 protein, with no DNA. Recorded for this sample: about 460,000 distinct CDR3 sequences. A note on this clonotype: Antigen specificity is unknown.

The sample comprised blood T cells: a sorted CD56 or NKG2C T cell subset, CD4+ or CD8+ T cells, or bulk PBMC T cells (not recorded which). The rearrangement links TRBV7-8 to TRBJ1-1; checking the TCRdb D call of TRBD1 is not possible without DNA. This sequence was found in a woman in her forties or fifties in good health. The CDR3 spells CASKQGQASDANTEAFF.